This entry lists 21 T cell receptor beta chains sequenced from one sample in a study of shared clonotypes between healthy human individuals. Assay used: immunoSEQ multiplex PCR; TCRdb lists only in-frame clones, some missing. Of around 700,000 clones detected, under 80% appear once; the ten largest clones hold 1.5% to 2%. Sequencing input: memory CD4+ T cells sorted from blood. The subset is: CD45RA-negative fraction. These TCRs come from a young woman in good health.

Note on this clone: The junction departs from the called germline gene at one end, perhaps through a read error. J is TRBJ2-5 and V is TRBV11-3, with D perhaps TRBD1 or TRBD2 (5 bases each). This CDR3 is 16 amino acids long. Per germline, CDR1 SGHNT and CDR2 YENEEA. In DNA form, the CDR3 reads TGTGCCAGCAGTTTAGGGACGGGCTCGGGGCAAGAGACCCAGTACTTC. Translating gives CASSLGTGSGQETQYF.

V and J are TRBV6-1 and TRBJ2-3; 10 bases agree with TRBD1. V shed 8 bases, J shed 3 bases, and the junction held 2 bases outside the gene matches. Germline V gene lookup returns CDR1 MNHNS and CDR2 SASEGT. There are 13 residues in the CDR3. The CDR3 DNA sequence: TGTGCCAGCCGGACAGGGGGAACAGATACGCAGTATTTT. It translates to CASRTGGTDTQYF.

The rearrangement joins TRBV2 to TRBJ2-7; the D gene is possibly TRBD1 (7 bases). Germline-derived CDR1 and CDR2 are SNHLY and FYNNEI. The length of the CDR3 is 11 residues. The ends were cut back, 8 bases at V and 6 bases at J, with 11 bases in the middle. CDR3 residues: CASQGEVEQYF. The CDR3 DNA reads as TGTGCCAGCCAGGGGGAGGTCGAGCAGTACTTC.

CDR3 sequence (DNA): TGTGCCAGCAGCCCCCAATACGGGGGCCCCTACGAGCAGTACTTC. It is translated as CASSPQYGGPYEQYF. The chain couples TRBV11-3 to TRBJ2-7; possibly TRBD1 or TRBD2 for D (6 bases each). The CDR3 totals 15 residues. Germline lookup yields CDR1 SGHNT and CDR2 YENEEA. Trimming pared 5 bases from V and 2 bases from J, leaving 16 bases between. Combining the CDR3 with reference TRBV11-3 and TRBJ2-7 gives the whole variable domain EAGVVQSPRYKIIEKKQPVAFWCNPISGHNTLYWYLQNLGQGPELLIRYENEEAVDDSQLPKDRFSAERLKGVDSTLKIQPAELGDSAVYLCASSPQYGGPYEQYFGPGTRLTVT.

Note on this clone: Within the sample, other DNA sequences also encode this same CDR3. The chain combines TRBV6-1 with TRBJ1-3; D gene uncertain. CDR1 and CDR2 (germline): MNHNS, SASEGT. The CDR3 totals 13 residues. Trimming cost V 7 bases and J 0 bases, with 7 bases left between them. CDR3 protein: CASTLSSGNTIYF. DNA of the CDR3: TGTGCCAGCACTCTGTCCTCTGGAAACACCATATATTTT.

The J gene is TRBJ1-4, the V gene TRBV4-1; a weak D match, TRBD1 (6 bases). There are 17 residues in the CDR3. The V gene lost 4 bases and the J gene lost 7 bases, with 22 bases spanning the gap. Germline V lookup: CDR1 MGHRA, CDR2 YSYEKL. The CDR3 loop is CASSLIGPYIQGEKLFF. CDR3 DNA sequence: TGCGCCAGCAGCCTAATCGGACCCTACATACAGGGTGAAAAACTGTTTTTT.

The genes are TRBV5-1 and TRBJ2-3, with a weak D call TRBD1 (6 bases). The ends were cut back, 4 bases at V and 0 bases at J, with 12 bases in the middle. The CDR3 is 15 amino acids. CDR1 and CDR2 (germline): SGHRS, YFSETQ. The CDR3 coding sequence is TGCGCCAGCAGCGTCCCCAGGGGAAGCACAGATACGCAGTATTTT. It specifies CASSVPRGSTDTQYF.

The chain has TRBV7-9 and TRBJ2-6; TRBD1 aligns across 7 bases. The trim removed 3 bases at V and 0 bases at J, leaving 5 bases unmatched. This CDR3 spans 17 amino acids. CDR1 is SEHNR, CDR2 FQNEAQ, per germline (reference sequence). CDR3 nucleotides: TGTGCCAGCAGCTTCGGACAGGTTAGCTCTGGGGCCAACGTCCTGACTTTC. Amino acids: CASSFGQVSSGANVLTF.

The chain couples TRBV15 to TRBJ2-3; D is tentatively TRBD1 or TRBD2 (5 bases each). Trimming removed 0 bases from V and 1 base from J, with 8 bases in between. CDR3 length: 15 amino acids. Germline CDR1 reads LNHNV; CDR2 reads YYDKDF (reference sequence). The CDR3, as DNA: TGTGCCACCAGCAGAGATATGGGGGGCACAGATACGCAGTATTTT. Translation gives CATSRDMGGTDTQYF.

This clone appeared a few times. The chain is built from TRBV19 and TRBJ1-5, with D uncertain. V dropped 1 base and J dropped 2 bases, with 18 bases sitting between them. The CDR3 covers 18 residues. Looked up from germline, CDR1 is LNHDA and CDR2 is SQIVND (reference sequence). CDR3 sequence reads: CASSIGTKGPVGNQPQHF. CDR3 sequence (DNA): TGTGCCAGTAGTATAGGCACGAAGGGCCCCGTGGGCAATCAGCCCCAGCATTTT.

The V gene is TRBV11-2, the J gene TRBJ2-5, with D possibly matching TRBD2 (5 bases). V lost 3 bases and J 5 bases, leaving 13 bases between the germline ends. The CDR3 runs to 14 residues. The germline V gene encodes CDR1 SGHAT and CDR2 FQNNGV. The CDR3 loop reads CASSFGRRAETQYF. The DNA for the CDR3 is TGTGCCAGCAGCTTCGGAAGGCGGGCGGAGACCCAGTACTTC.

V gene TRBV28 combines with J gene TRBJ1-1; D remains unclear. This CDR3 is 10 amino acids long. Germline V gene data show CDR1 as MDHEN and CDR2 as SYDVKM. The CDR3 nucleotides are TGTGTGGCGATAGGCACTGAAGCTTTCTTT. Its protein product is CVAIGTEAFF.

As concerns this clone: A far larger clone differs by one base, so this is likely a read error. In the same sample, other DNA sequences code for this CDR3. The chain is built from TRBV28 and TRBJ1-5; D unclear. CDR3 length equals 13 residues. Trimming took 6 bases from V and 0 from J, leaving 6 bases between them. The germline V gene has CDR1 MDHEN and CDR2 SYDVKM. CDR3 amino acids: CASSLYSNQPQHF. CDR3 nucleotide sequence: TGTGCCAGCAGCTTGTATAGCAATCAGCCCCAGCATTTT.

On this clone: Within the sample, other DNA sequences also encode this same CDR3. The rearrangement links TRBV30 to TRBJ1-3; 9 bases agree with TRBD1. Per germline, CDR1 GTSNPN and CDR2 SVGIG (reference sequence). V dropped 5 bases and J dropped 0; count of bases not matched to a gene: 2. The CDR3 runs to 14 residues. The CDR3, as DNA: TGTGCCTGGTCGACAGGGGGCTCTGGAAACACCATATATTTT. Its translation: CAWSTGGSGNTIYF.

Remarks on this clone: The same CDR3 arises from other DNA sequences in this sample as well. The CDR3 here is CASSLSGTSYNEQFF. CDR3 bases: TGCGCCAGCAGTCTGAGCGGGACCTCCTACAATGAGCAGTTCTTC. This chain joins TRBV5-1 and TRBJ2-1; 7 bases agree with TRBD2. Per germline, CDR1 SGHRS and CDR2 YFSETQ. The CDR3 has 15 amino acids. V was clipped by 5 bases and J by 0 bases; unmatched bases: 5.

This clone showed up just a few times. This rearrangement joins TRBV2 to TRBJ2-1; TRBD2 matches 7 bases. CDR3 length equals 15 residues. Trimming took 6 bases from V and 7 from J; bases not matched to a gene: 12. The germline V gene encodes CDR1 SNHLY and CDR2 FYNNEI. This CDR3 is CASRVRESVGNEQFF. The DNA of the CDR3 is TGTGCCAGCAGAGTGCGGGAGAGTGTGGGGAATGAGCAGTTCTTC.

V is TRBV6-1 and J is TRBJ2-2; D is possibly TRBD1 or TRBD2 (6 bases each). This CDR3 has 14 residues. The V end lost 8 bases, the J end lost 6 bases, and 16 bases lay between the germline ends. The V gene's germline CDR1 is MNHNS and CDR2 SASEGT. In DNA, the CDR3 is TGTGCCAGCGCTGAAGGGGGACTCGCCGGGGAGCTGTTTTTT. Protein: CASAEGGLAGELFF.

V and J are TRBV15 and TRBJ1-3, with 8 bases aligning to TRBD1. Germline lookup yields CDR1 LNHNV and CDR2 YYDKDF (reference sequence). The length of the CDR3 is 14 residues. The J segment lost 5 bases and the V segment lost 4 bases, leaving 4 bases of the junction unmatched. Written as DNA, the CDR3 is TGTGCCACCAGCAAAGACAGGGGAAGAAACACCATATATTTT. Translation: CATSKDRGRNTIYF.

The genes are TRBV7-7 and TRBJ2-1, with 8 bases matching TRBD2. The junction had 5 bases not matched to a gene; V was cut back by 5 bases and J by 2 bases. The CDR3 is made up of 15 amino acids. CDR1 and CDR2 (germline): SSHAT, FNYEAQ (reference sequence). CDR3 amino acids: CASSVSAGAYNEQFF. Here the CDR3 DNA reads TGTGCCAGCAGCGTCTCAGCGGGAGCCTACAATGAGCAGTTCTTC.

Comments on this clone: Here the CDR3 omits its conserved ending phenylalanine or tryptophan, so a read error is the likely source. The chain carries TRBV10-3 and TRBJ2-7, with 8 bases matching TRBD1. This CDR3 contains 15 residues. Germline assignment: CDR1 ENHRY and CDR2 SYGVKD. The ends lost 5 bases at V and 5 bases at J; junction bases unmatched: 11. CDR3 sequence (DNA): TGTGCCATCAGTCCCGACAGGGGCCAAGATCACGAGCAGTACCTC. Protein sequence: CAISPDRGQDHEQYL.

Only a few counts were recorded for this clone. V and J are TRBV6-1 and TRBJ2-3; 11 nucleotides match TRBD2. The V gene end was trimmed by 7 bases and the J gene end by 4 bases; junction bases not matched to a gene: 4. This CDR3 is 14 amino acids long. Looked up from germline, CDR1 is MNHNS and CDR2 is SASEGT. CDR3: CASMSSGRSDTQYF. Here the CDR3 DNA reads TGTGCCAGCATGTCTAGCGGGAGGTCAGATACGCAGTATTTT.